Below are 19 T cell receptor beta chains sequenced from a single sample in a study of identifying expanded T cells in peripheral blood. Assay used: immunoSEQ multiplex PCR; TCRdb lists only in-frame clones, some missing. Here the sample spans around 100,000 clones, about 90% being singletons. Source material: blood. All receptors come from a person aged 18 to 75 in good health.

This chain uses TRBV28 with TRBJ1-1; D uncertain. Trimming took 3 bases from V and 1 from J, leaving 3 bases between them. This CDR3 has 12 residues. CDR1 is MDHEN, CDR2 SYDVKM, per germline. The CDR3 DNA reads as TGTGCCAGCAGTTTCCAGAACACTGAAGCTTTCTTT. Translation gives CASSFQNTEAFF. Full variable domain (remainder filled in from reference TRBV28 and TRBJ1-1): DVKVTQSSRYLVKRTGEKVFLECVQDMDHENMFWYRQDPGLGLRLIYFSYDVKMKEKGDIPEGYSVSREKKERFSLILESASTNQTSMYLCASSFQNTEAFFGQGTRLTVV.

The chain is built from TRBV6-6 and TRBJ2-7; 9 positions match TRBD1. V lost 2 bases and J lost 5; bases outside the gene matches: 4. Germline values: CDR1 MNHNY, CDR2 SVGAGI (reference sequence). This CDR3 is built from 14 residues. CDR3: CASSYPGQGNEQYF. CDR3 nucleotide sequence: TGTGCCAGCAGTTACCCGGGACAGGGTAACGAGCAGTACTTC.

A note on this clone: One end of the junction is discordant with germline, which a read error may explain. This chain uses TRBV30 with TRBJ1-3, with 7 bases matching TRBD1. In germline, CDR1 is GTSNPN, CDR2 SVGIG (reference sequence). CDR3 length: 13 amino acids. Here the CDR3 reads CAWGVSGGNTIYF. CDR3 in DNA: TGTGCCTGGGGTGTTTCAGGGGGTAACACCATATATTTT.

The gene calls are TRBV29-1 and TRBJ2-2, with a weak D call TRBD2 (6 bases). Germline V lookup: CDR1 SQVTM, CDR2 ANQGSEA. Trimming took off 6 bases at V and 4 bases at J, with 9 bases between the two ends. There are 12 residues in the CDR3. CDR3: CSVGGFTGELFF. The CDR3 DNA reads TGCAGCGTGGGGGGATTCACCGGGGAGCTGTTTTTT.

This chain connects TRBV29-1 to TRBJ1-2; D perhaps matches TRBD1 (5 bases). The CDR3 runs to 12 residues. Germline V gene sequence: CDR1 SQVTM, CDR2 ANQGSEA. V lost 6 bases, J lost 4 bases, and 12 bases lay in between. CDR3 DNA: TGCAGCGTCTGGGGGGATACCTATGGCTACACCTTC. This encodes CSVWGDTYGYTF.

CDR3 residues: CASRSPSLGYGYTF. CDR3 nucleotide sequence: TGTGCCAGCCGCTCCCCTAGTCTCGGCTATGGCTACACCTTC. The chain has TRBV27 and TRBJ1-2; D call uncertain. The CDR3 is 14 amino acids. Germline CDR1 is MNHEY and CDR2 is SMNVEV (reference sequence). V lost 8 bases and J lost 4, with 17 bases in between.

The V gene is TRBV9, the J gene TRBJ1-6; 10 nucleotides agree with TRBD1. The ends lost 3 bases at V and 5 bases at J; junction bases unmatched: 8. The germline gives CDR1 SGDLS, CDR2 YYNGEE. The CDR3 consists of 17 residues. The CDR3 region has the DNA TGTGCCAGCAGCGAAGGGACAGGGGCCCGTCATAATTCACCCCTCCACTTT. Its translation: CASSEGTGARHNSPLHF.

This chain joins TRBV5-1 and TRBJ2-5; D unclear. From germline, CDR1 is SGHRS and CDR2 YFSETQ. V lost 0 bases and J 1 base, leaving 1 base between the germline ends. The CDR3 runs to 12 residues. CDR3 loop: CASSLAQETQYF. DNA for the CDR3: TGCGCCAGCAGCTTGGCCCAAGAGACCCAGTACTTC.

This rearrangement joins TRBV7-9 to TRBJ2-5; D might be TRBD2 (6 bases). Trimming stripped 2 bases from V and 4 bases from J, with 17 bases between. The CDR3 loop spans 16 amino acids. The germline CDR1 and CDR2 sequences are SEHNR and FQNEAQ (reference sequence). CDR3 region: CASSLRFGGAGETQYF. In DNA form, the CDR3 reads TGTGCCAGCAGCTTAAGGTTCGGGGGAGCGGGAGAGACCCAGTACTTC.

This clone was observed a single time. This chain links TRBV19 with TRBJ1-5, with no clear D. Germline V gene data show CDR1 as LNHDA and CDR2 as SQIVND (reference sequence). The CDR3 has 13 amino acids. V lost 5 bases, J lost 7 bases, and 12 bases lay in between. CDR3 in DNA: TGTGCCAGTAGTCTCATTAGTAGACAGCCCCAGCATTTT. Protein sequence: CASSLISRQPQHF.

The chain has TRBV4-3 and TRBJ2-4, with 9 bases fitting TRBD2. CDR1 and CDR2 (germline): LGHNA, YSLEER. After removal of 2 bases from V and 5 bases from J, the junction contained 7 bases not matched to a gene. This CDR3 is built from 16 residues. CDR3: CASSQSAGTSQNIQYF. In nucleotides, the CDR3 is TGCGCCAGCAGCCAATCGGCGGGGACTAGCCAAAACATTCAGTACTTC.

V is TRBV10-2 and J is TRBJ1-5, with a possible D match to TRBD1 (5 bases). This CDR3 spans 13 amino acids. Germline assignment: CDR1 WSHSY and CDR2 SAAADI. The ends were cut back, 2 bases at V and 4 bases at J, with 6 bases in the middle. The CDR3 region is CASSEGGNQPQHF. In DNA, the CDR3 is TGCGCCAGCAGTGAGGGGGGGAATCAGCCCCAGCATTTT.

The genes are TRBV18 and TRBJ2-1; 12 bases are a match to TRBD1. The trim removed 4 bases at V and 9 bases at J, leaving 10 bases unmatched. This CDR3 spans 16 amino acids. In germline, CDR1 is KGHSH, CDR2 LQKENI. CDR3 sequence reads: CASSLMRDRGQGEQFF. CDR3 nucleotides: TGTGCCAGCTCACTTATGCGGGACAGGGGGCAAGGTGAGCAGTTCTTC.

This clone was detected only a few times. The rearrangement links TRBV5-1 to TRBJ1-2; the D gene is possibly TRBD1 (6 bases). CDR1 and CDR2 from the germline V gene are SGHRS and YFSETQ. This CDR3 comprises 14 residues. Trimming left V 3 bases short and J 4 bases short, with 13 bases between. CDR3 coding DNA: TGCGCCAGCAGCTCTCCAGGGGTTAGCTATGGCTACACCTTC. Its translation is CASSSPGVSYGYTF. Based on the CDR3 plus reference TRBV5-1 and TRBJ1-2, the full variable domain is KAGVTQTPRYLIKTRGQQVTLSCSPISGHRSVSWYQQTPGQGLQFLFEYFSETQRNKGNFPGRFSGRQFSNSRSEMNVSTLELGDSALYLCASSSPGVSYGYTFGSGTRLTVV.

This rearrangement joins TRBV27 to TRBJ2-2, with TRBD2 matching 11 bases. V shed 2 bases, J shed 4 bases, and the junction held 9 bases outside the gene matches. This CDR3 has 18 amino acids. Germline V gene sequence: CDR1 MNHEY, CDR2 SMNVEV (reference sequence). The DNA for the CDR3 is TGTGCCAGCAGTTTACACGGGACTAGCGGAACACGCACCGGGGAGCTGTTTTTT. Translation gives CASSLHGTSGTRTGELFF.

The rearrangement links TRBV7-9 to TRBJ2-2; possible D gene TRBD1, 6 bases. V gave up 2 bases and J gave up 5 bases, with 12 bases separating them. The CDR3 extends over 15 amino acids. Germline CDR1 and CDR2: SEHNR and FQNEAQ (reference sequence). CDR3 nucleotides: TGTGCCAGCAGCTTACTTGACAGGAGAACCGGGGAGCTGTTTTTT. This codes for CASSLLDRRTGELFF.

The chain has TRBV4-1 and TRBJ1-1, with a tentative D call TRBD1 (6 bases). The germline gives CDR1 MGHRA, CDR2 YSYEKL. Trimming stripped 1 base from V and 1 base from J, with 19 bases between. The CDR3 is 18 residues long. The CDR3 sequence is CASSQASTGALSNTEAFF. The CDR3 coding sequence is TGCGCCAGCAGCCAAGCATCGACAGGAGCCCTATCGAACACTGAAGCTTTCTTT.

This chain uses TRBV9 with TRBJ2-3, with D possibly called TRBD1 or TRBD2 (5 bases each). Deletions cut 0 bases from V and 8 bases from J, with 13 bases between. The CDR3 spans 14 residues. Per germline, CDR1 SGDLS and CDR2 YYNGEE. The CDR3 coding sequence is TGTGCCAGCAGCGTAGTCCAGAGAGGGGCTACGCAGTATTTT. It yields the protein CASSVVQRGATQYF.

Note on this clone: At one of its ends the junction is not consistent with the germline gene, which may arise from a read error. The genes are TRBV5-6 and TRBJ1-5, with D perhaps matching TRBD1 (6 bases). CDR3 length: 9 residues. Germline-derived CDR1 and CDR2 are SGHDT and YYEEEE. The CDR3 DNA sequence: TGTGCCAGCAGCTTGAACAGGGATTTT. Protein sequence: CASSLNRDF.